The 26 T cell receptor beta chains reported below all come from one sample, sequenced in a study of blood T cell repertoires in COVID-19 (dated by TCRdb to 2020 to 2021). Library prep was done by the immunoSEQ multiplex PCR assay. The source is immuneACCESS, and TCRdb retained only in-frame sequences with V and J called. Part of the clones is not carried over; for the studies checked, unresolved V genes explain less than half of this, and the remainder is unexplained. For this sample the table gives a few hundred thousand clones, of which about 82% were detected only once. The ten largest clones capture about 1.7% of the sample. Source material: peripheral blood. The receptor source for this set is a woman aged 50 to 65 with acute or convalescent COVID-19.

The genes are TRBV3-1 (or the pseudogene TRBV3-2) and TRBJ2-5; weak D call: TRBD1 (6 bases). This CDR3 is 13 amino acids long. Germline V lookup: CDR1 LGHDT, CDR2 YNNKEL (reference sequence). V lost 0 bases, J lost 7 bases, and 9 bases lay in between. The CDR3 loop is CASSQDEGGTQYF. The CDR3 DNA follows: TGTGCCAGCAGCCAAGATGAAGGGGGGACCCAGTACTTC.

CDR3 coding DNA: TGTGCCAGCAGCCAAGCTTTATCATGGACAGGGTTGAATGAGCAGTTCTTC. Its translation is CASSQALSWTGLNEQFF. The V call is TRBV14, the J call TRBJ2-1, with TRBD1 matching 8 bases. Germline V gene sequence: CDR1 SGHDN, CDR2 FVKESK. This CDR3 spans 17 amino acids. Trimming took 1 base from V and 7 from J; bases not matched to a gene: 12.

The chain uses TRBV5-4 and TRBJ2-7; D gene unclear. The CDR3 runs 14 residues. Germline V gene lookup returns CDR1 SGHNT and CDR2 YYREEE (reference sequence). V lost 0 bases to trimming and J lost 5 bases, with 12 bases between them. CDR3 region: CASSLGRRNDEQYF. CDR3 coding DNA: TGTGCCAGCAGCTTGGGAAGGCGGAACGACGAGCAGTACTTC.

J is TRBJ2-3 and V is TRBV6-5, with TRBD2 identical over 8 bases. The trim removed 8 bases at V and 0 bases at J, leaving 4 bases unmatched. The CDR3 sequence is 14 residues long. The V gene's germline CDR1 is MNHEY and CDR2 SVGAGI. The CDR3 loop reads CASRSGGSTDTQYF. The CDR3 DNA follows: TGTGCCAGCCGAAGCGGGGGAAGCACAGATACGCAGTATTTT.

This clone was picked up one time. J is TRBJ1-4 and V is TRBV7-9, with D maybe TRBD1 (5 bases). Per germline, CDR1 SEHNR and CDR2 FQNEAQ (reference sequence). The CDR3 is made up of 14 amino acids. V was cut by 5 bases and J by 8 bases, with 15 bases left in between. CDR3 loop: CASSRTYRNEKLFF. As DNA, the CDR3 is TGTGCCAGCAGCCGCACTTACAGGAACGAAAAACTGTTTTTT.

This clone was detected a few times. V and J are TRBV6-2 or TRBV6-3 and TRBJ2-1; the match to TRBD2 covers 10 bases. The length of the CDR3 is 14 residues. Germline CDR1 is MNHEY and CDR2 is SVGEGT. V gave up 4 bases and J gave up 7 bases; unmatched junction bases: 4. The CDR3 region is CASSSGGLANEQFF. CDR3 DNA sequence: TGTGCCAGCAGTTCGGGGGGACTAGCGAATGAGCAGTTCTTC.

The CDR3 DNA reads TGCGCCAGCAGCCAAGTTCTAGCGGGGAGGGAGACCCAGTACTTC. Its protein is CASSQVLAGRETQYF. The genes are TRBV4-3 and TRBJ2-5, with 9 bases lining up with TRBD2. Germline assignment: CDR1 LGHNA and CDR2 YSLEER. This CDR3 comprises 15 residues. V trimming: 1 base; J trimming: 5 bases; junction bases outside the gene matches: 5.

CDR3 protein: CASSLQGMNTEAFF. The CDR3 nucleotides are TGTGCCAGCAGCTTGCAGGGAATGAACACTGAAGCTTTCTTT. The chain employs TRBV5-5 and TRBJ1-1; maybe TRBD1 (5 bases). V was clipped by 1 base and J by 0 bases, with 7 bases between them. The germline V gene encodes CDR1 SGHKS and CDR2 YYEKEE (reference sequence). The CDR3 runs 14 residues.

The CDR3 nucleotides read TGTGCCAGCAGCGTAGAGCCGCTACGGAATCAGCCCCAGCATTTT. Translated, it gives CASSVEPLRNQPQHF. The chain carries TRBV9 and TRBJ1-5, with no clear D. The ends were cut back, 0 bases at V and 4 bases at J, with 11 bases in the middle. The CDR3 sequence is 15 residues long. Germline V gene lookup returns CDR1 SGDLS and CDR2 YYNGEE.

The V call is TRBV7-3, the J call TRBJ2-5, with 7 bases lining up with TRBD1. CDR3 length: 14 amino acids. From germline, CDR1 is SGHTA and CDR2 FQGTGA. J gave up 5 bases and V 6 bases, and 9 bases lay outside the gene matches. The CDR3 DNA is TGTGCCAGCAGTCGAGGGACAGCCCTCGAGACCCAGTACTTC. Encoded protein: CASSRGTALETQYF. The full variable domain, in which reference TRBV7-3 and TRBJ2-5 provide the parts outside the CDR3, is GAGVSQTPSNKVTEKGKYVELRCDPISGHTALYWYRQSLGQGPEFLIYFQGTGAADDSGLPNDRFFAVRPEGSVSTLKIQRTERGDSAVYLCASSRGTALETQYFGPGTRLLVL.

The gene calls are TRBV6-5 and TRBJ1-3, with TRBD1 matching 8 bases. The junction had 3 bases not matched to a gene; V was cut back by 0 bases and J by 5 bases. Germline lookup yields CDR1 MNHEY and CDR2 SVGAGI. CDR3 length: 15 amino acids. DNA for the CDR3: TGTGCCAGCAGTTACTCTACAGGGGGAAGAAACACCATATATTTT. This sequence encodes CASSYSTGGRNTIYF.

The chain is built from TRBV30 and TRBJ2-2, with D perhaps TRBD2 (7 bases). The germline CDR1 and CDR2 sequences are GTSNPN and SVGIG (reference sequence). The CDR3 is made up of 16 amino acids. Trimming stripped 3 bases from V and 1 base from J, with 15 bases between. For the CDR3, the DNA is TGTGCCTGGAGAACGGGGGCTAGCGGGAACACCGGGGAGCTGTTTTTT. Translation: CAWRTGASGNTGELFF.

The rearrangement uses TRBV19 and TRBJ1-4; a weak D match, TRBD1 (5 bases). This CDR3 contains 14 residues. CDR1 is LNHDA, CDR2 SQIVND, per germline (reference sequence). V was shortened by 3 bases and J by 8 bases, with 13 bases between the two germline ends. The DNA for the CDR3 is TGTGCCAGTAGTATTCCAGGGCGGGACGAAAAACTGTTTTTT. Its protein is CASSIPGRDEKLFF. Full variable domain (rest looked up from reference TRBV19 and TRBJ1-4): DGGITQSPKYLFRKEGQNVTLSCEQNLNHDAMYWYRQDPGQGLRLIYYSQIVNDFQKGDIAEGYSVSREKKESFPLTVTSAQKNPTAFYLCASSIPGRDEKLFFGSGTQLSVL.

The chain couples TRBV5-1 to TRBJ2-1, with 9 nucleotides matching TRBD1. Germline CDR1 and CDR2: SGHRS and YFSETQ. This CDR3 is built from 16 residues. V lost 6 bases, J lost 2 bases, and 9 bases stayed unmatched. CDR3: CASKLPRDRAYNEQFF. The CDR3 nucleotides read TGCGCCAGCAAGCTACCCCGGGACAGGGCCTACAATGAGCAGTTCTTC.

The chain employs TRBV9 and TRBJ2-2, with TRBD1 matching 9 bases. Trimming cost V 3 bases and J 4 bases; bases outside gene matches: 7. This CDR3 spans 16 amino acids. Per germline, CDR1 SGDLS and CDR2 YYNGEE. The CDR3 DNA reads TGTGCCAGCAGCGCGATCGGGACAGGGCGCACCGGGGAGCTGTTTTTT. Encoded protein: CASSAIGTGRTGELFF.

In this sample, this clone turned up once. This chain links TRBV4-1 with TRBJ2-7; 12 bases are shared with TRBD2. Germline lookup yields CDR1 MGHRA and CDR2 YSYEKL. Unmatched junction bases numbered 4, after V lost 3 bases and J lost 1 base. CDR3 length equals 16 residues. The CDR3 here is CASSQRGLAGSYEQYF. The CDR3 DNA sequence: TGCGCCAGCAGCCAGCGAGGACTAGCGGGGTCCTACGAGCAGTACTTC.

The V call is TRBV27, the J call TRBJ1-2; 7 bases align to TRBD1. Germline V gene data show CDR1 as MNHEY and CDR2 as SMNVEV (reference sequence). Germline trimming cut 5 bases from V and 3 bases from J; bases unmatched to any gene: 9. The CDR3 covers 15 residues. CDR3 sequence (DNA): TGTGCCAGCAGTCCATCAGGGGGTAGGGACTATGGCTACACCTTC. Amino acid sequence: CASSPSGGRDYGYTF.

CDR3 loop: CASGLGLAIQYF. The CDR3 DNA sequence: TGTGCTAGTGGTTTGGGACTAGCGATTCAGTACTTC. The chain has TRBV12-5 and TRBJ2-5, with TRBD2 matching 8 bases. Germline CDR1 is LGHNT and CDR2 is FRNRAP. Unmatched junction bases numbered 3, after V lost 1 base and J lost 11 bases. The CDR3 consists of 12 residues.

The chain employs TRBV5-1 and TRBJ2-7; TRBD1 matches 7 bases. The J segment lost 0 bases and the V segment lost 0 bases, leaving 6 bases of the junction unmatched. The CDR3 covers 16 residues. The germline V gene encodes CDR1 SGHRS and CDR2 YFSETQ. The CDR3 DNA reads as TGCGCCAGCAGCTTGGGACAGGGATCTAGCTCCTACGAGCAGTACTTC. Translated, it gives CASSLGQGSSSYEQYF.

A single count supports this clone. The chain joins TRBV2 to TRBJ1-1, with TRBD1 as a possible D gene (5 bases). Trimming shortened V by 3 bases and J by 6 bases, and 8 bases separated the two germline ends. This CDR3 is 12 amino acids long. Per germline, CDR1 SNHLY and CDR2 FYNNEI. The CDR3 sequence is CASSDWGAEAFF. The CDR3 nucleotides are TGTGCCAGCAGTGACTGGGGGGCTGAAGCTTTCTTT.

This clone was counted once. This chain uses TRBV9 with TRBJ2-5, with 7 bases that match TRBD2. The CDR3 contains 14 residues. The V and J ends lost 0 bases and 3 bases, in that order; junction bases with no gene match: 2. The germline gives CDR1 SGDLS, CDR2 YYNGEE. CDR3 bases: TGTGCCAGCAGCGTAGGTGCGGGGGAAGAGACCCAGTACTTC. Protein sequence: CASSVGAGEETQYF.

The genes are TRBV14 and TRBJ2-5, with a tentative D call TRBD2 (5 bases). Germline V gene data show CDR1 as SGHDN and CDR2 as FVKESK. This CDR3 comprises 15 residues. V lost 3 bases and J 5 bases, leaving 16 bases between the germline ends. The CDR3 coding sequence is TGTGCCAGCAGCCATTGGGGTGCGGGTCCGGAGACCCAGTACTTC. It translates to CASSHWGAGPETQYF.

The chain carries TRBV5-1 and TRBJ2-1, with 8 positions matching TRBD2. Germline V CDR1 and CDR2: SGHRS, YFSETQ. V dropped 2 bases and J dropped 15; count of bases not matched to a gene: 10. This CDR3 has 13 residues. The CDR3 loop reads CASSFIEREYRFF. In DNA, the CDR3 is TGCGCCAGCAGCTTTATAGAGCGGGAGTATCGGTTCTTC.

The chain has TRBV30 and TRBJ1-3, with no clear D. CDR3 length equals 14 residues. Trimming shortened V by 0 bases and J by 2 bases, and 8 bases separated the two germline ends. The germline gives CDR1 GTSNPN, CDR2 SVGIG (reference sequence). The CDR3 loop reads CAWSVLSPGNTIYF. CDR3 sequence (DNA): TGTGCCTGGAGTGTCCTATCCCCTGGAAACACCATATATTTT.

This rearrangement joins TRBV5-1 to TRBJ2-2, with 13 bases identical to TRBD2. Per the germline V gene, CDR1 is SGHRS and CDR2 is YFSETQ. The CDR3 spans 16 residues. V was pared by 4 bases and J by 7 bases, with 7 bases of the junction left unmatched. CDR3 loop: CASSIWTSGRDGELFF. The CDR3 DNA reads as TGCGCCAGCAGCATTTGGACTAGCGGGAGAGACGGGGAGCTGTTTTTT.

About this clone itself: Other DNA sequences in this sample translate to the same CDR3. V is TRBV19 and J is TRBJ2-7; the match to TRBD2 covers 7 bases. CDR3 length: 15 amino acids. V was clipped by 1 base and J by 2 bases; unmatched bases: 5. Germline V gene sequence: CDR1 LNHDA, CDR2 SQIVND (reference sequence). The CDR3, as DNA: TGTGCCAGTAGTATAGGCCTAGCGGAGACCTACGAGCAGTACTTC. It yields the protein CASSIGLAETYEQYF.